This TCR beta chain is drawn from a study of PD-1 blockade in classical Hodgkin lymphoma. The length of the CDR3 is 13 residues. V was trimmed by 7 bases and J by 2 bases, leaving 14 bases between them. Germline assignment: CDR1 GTSNPN and CDR2 SVGIG (reference sequence). In every patient, relapse followed autologous stem cell transplantation, while exposure to brentuximab vedotin differed. Negative magnetic selection isolated CD4+ T cells from thawed PBMCs. Clones were read by immunoSEQ multiplex PCR, and TCRdb kept only the in-frame ones, dropping some. Of about 29,000 clones listed, approximately 83% are singletons.

The rearrangement uses TRBV30 and TRBJ1-2; a weak D match, TRBD1 (6 bases). The material was CD4+ T cells from blood, obtained at baseline. This clonotype originated in a human donor with classical Hodgkin lymphoma. This CDR3 is CAYHRDNNYGYTF. The CDR3 DNA reads TGTGCCTATCACCGGGACAACAACTATGGCTACACCTTC.